Described below is a single TCR beta chain sequence and its context. Both 60 Vbeta primers and 13 Jbeta primers went into the PCR. Sequencing was performed with immunoSEQ multiplex PCR; in TCRdb, only in-frame clones are kept and a portion is missing. The sample lists under 150,000 clones; roughly 80% were seen once. These data are taken from a study of cytomegalovirus exposure and HLA in healthy donors. Study summary: Genetic ancestry analysis placed approximately 79% of the 400 or so donors that were genotyped in the Caucasian-associated cluster.

The trim removed 4 bases at V and 4 bases at J, leaving 7 bases unmatched. Germline V gene lookup returns CDR1 SGHTS and CDR2 YDEGEE. This CDR3 contains 15 residues. The sample taken for sequencing was PBMCs. The rearrangement joins TRBV5-8 to TRBJ2-3; 9 bases are shared with TRBD1. The clonotype was recovered from a woman between 35 and 50 years old in good health and CMV-seronegative. The CDR3 is CASSHGQGSPDTQYF. The CDR3 bases are TGTGCCAGCAGCCACGGACAGGGGTCCCCAGATACGCAGTATTTT.